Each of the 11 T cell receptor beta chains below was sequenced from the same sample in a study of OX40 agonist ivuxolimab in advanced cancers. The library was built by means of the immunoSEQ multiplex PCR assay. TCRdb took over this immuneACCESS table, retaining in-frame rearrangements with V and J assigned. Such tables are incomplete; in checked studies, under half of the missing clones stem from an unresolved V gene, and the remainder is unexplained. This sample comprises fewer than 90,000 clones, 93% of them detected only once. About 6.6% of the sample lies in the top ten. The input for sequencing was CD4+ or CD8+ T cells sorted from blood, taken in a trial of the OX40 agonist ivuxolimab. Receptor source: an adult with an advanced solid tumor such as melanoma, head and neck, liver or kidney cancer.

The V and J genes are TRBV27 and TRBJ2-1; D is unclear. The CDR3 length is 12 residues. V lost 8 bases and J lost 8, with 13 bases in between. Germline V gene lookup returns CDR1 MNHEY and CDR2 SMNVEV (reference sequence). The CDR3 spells CASSFTDDEQFF. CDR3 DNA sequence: TGTGCCAGCTCCTTTACAGATGATGAGCAGTTCTTC.

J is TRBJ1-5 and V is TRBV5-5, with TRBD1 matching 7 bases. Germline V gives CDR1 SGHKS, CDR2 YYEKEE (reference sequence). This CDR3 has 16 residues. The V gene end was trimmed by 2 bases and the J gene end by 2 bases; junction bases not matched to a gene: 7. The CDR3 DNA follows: TGTGCCAGCAGCTTTGGGACAGCTTTGCGCAATCAGCCCCAGCATTTT. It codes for CASSFGTALRNQPQHF.

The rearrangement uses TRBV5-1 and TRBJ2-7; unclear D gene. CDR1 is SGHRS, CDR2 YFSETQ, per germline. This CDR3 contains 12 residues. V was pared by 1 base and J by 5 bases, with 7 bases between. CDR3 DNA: TGCGCCAGCAGCTTGATCGGCAACGAGCAGTACTTC. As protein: CASSLIGNEQYF.

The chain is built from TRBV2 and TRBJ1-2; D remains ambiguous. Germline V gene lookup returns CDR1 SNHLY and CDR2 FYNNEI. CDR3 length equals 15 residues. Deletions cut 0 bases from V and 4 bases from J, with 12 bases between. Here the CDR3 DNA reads TGTGCCAGCAGTGAAGCAGGCTCCTGGGGCTATGGCTACACCTTC. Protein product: CASSEAGSWGYGYTF.

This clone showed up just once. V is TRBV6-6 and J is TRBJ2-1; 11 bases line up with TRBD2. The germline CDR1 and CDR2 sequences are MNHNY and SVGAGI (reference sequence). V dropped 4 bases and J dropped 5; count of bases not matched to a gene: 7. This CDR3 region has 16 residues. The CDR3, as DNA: TGTGCCAGCAGTTCAGGCCCGGGACTAGCGGACAATGAGCAGTTCTTC. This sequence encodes CASSSGPGLADNEQFF.

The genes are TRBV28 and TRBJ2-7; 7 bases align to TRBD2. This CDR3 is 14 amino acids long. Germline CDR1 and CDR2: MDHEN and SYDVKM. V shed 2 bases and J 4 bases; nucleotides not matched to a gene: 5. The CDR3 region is CASSLGGSGYEQYF. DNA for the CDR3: TGTGCCAGCAGTTTAGGCGGGAGTGGGTACGAGCAGTACTTC.

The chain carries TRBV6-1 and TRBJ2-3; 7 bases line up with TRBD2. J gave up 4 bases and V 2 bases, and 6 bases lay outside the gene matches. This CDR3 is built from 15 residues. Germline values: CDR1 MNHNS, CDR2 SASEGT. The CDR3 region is CASSESGGSADTQYF. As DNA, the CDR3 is TGTGCCAGCAGTGAAAGTGGCGGGAGTGCAGATACGCAGTATTTT.

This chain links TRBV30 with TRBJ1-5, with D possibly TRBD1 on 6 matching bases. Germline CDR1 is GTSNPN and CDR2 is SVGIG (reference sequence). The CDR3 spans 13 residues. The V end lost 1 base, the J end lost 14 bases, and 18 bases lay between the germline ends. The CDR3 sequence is CAWSGARGPAEHF. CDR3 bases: TGTGCCTGGAGTGGGGCCAGGGGCCCAGCGGAGCATTTT.

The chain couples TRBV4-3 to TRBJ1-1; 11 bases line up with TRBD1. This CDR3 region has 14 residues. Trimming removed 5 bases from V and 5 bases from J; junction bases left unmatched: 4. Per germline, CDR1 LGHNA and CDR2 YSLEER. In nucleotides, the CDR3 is TGCGCCAGCAGCACGGGACAGGGGGGTACTGAAGCTTTCTTT. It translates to CASSTGQGGTEAFF.

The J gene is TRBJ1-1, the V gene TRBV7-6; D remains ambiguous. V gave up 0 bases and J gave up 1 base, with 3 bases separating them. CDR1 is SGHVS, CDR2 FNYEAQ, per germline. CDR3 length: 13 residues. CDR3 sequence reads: CASSLATNTEAFF. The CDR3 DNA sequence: TGTGCCAGCAGCTTAGCCACGAACACTGAAGCTTTCTTT.

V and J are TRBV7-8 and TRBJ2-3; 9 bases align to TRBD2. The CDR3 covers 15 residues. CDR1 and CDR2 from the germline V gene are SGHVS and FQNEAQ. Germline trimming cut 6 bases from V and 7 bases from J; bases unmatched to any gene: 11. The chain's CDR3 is CASRQRSGSGNTQYF. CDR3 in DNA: TGTGCCAGCAGACAACGTAGCGGGAGCGGAAATACGCAGTATTTT. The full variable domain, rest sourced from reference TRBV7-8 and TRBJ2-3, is GAGVSQSPRYKVAKRGQDVALRCDPISGHVSLFWYQQALGQGPEFLTYFQNEAQLDKSGLPSDRFFAERPEGSVSTLKIQRTQQEDSAVYLCASRQRSGSGNTQYFGPGTRLTVL.